This TCR beta chain comes out of a study of PD-1 blockade in classical Hodgkin lymphoma. Notes on the study in general: CD4+ TCR diversity, unlike CD8+, rose significantly by C4D1. The study found complete responders had baseline diversity similar to newly diagnosed patients.

The sample's time point: cycle 4 day 1 (C4D1), after less than seven weeks of nivolumab. Every single patient, without exception, relapsed after autologous stem cell transplantation, and brentuximab vedotin exposure varied. Produced via immunoSEQ multiplex PCR; TCRdb's table is partial and in-frame only. The sample shows 23,000 or so clones, more than 80% of them seen only once. About this clone itself: The antigen remains undetermined.

The starting material was peripheral blood mononuclear cells (PBMCs), obtained before the fourth cycle of nivolumab. This receptor was obtained from a human donor with classical Hodgkin lymphoma.

The DNA for the CDR3 is TGCGCCAGCAGCTCCACAGATACGCAGTATTTT. Protein product: CASSSTDTQYF. This chain links TRBV5-1 with TRBJ2-3; D not resolved. The V end lost 3 bases, the J end lost 2 bases, and 1 base lay between the germline ends. Germline lookup yields CDR1 SGHRS and CDR2 YFSETQ. The CDR3 totals 11 residues.